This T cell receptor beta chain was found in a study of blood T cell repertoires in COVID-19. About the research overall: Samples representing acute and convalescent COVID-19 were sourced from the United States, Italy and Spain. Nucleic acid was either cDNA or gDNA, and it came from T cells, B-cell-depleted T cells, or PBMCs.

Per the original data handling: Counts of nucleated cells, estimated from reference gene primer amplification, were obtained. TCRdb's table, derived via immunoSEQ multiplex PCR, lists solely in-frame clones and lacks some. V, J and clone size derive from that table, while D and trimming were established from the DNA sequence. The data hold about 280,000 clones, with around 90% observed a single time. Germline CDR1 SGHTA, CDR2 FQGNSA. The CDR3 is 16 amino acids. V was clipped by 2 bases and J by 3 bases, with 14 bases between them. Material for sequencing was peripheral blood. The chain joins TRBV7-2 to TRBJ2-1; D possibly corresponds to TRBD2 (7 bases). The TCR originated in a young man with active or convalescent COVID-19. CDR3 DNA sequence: TGTGCCAGCAGCTTACTTGCGGGGGCCATCTACAATGAGCAGTTCTTC. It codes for CASSLLAGAIYNEQFF.